The 7 T cell receptor beta chains reported below all come from one sample, sequenced in a study of shared clonotypes between healthy human individuals. Some clones are missing from TCRdb's copy, which holds only in-frame ones; the method was immunoSEQ multiplex PCR. This table holds some 2.1 million clones, roughly 94% found once. Naive CD8 populations comprised CD45RO-negative cells positively selected for CCR7, excluding terminally differentiated effector memory CD45RA+ cells. The sequenced sample was naive CD8+ T cells sorted from blood. Every receptor here comes from a man in his late teens or twenties in good health.

The chain carries TRBV10-2 and TRBJ2-7; a possible D gene is TRBD1 (6 bases). The V and J ends lost 0 bases and 6 bases respectively, with 12 bases between them. This CDR3 has 14 amino acids. Looked up from germline, CDR1 is WSHSY and CDR2 is SAAADI. The CDR3, as DNA: TGCGCCAGCAGTGAGTCTCACAGGGTGGCCGAGCAGTACTTC. This encodes CASSESHRVAEQYF.

V usage is TRBV9 and J usage is TRBJ2-7, with 7 bases identical to TRBD2. Trimming cost V 4 bases and J 0 bases; bases outside gene matches: 13. The CDR3 is 17 residues long. Germline CDR1 and CDR2: SGDLS and YYNGEE. The CDR3 DNA is TGTGCCAGCAGCCCCCCAGCGGGGAACCCGTTCTCCTACGAGCAGTACTTC. This codes for CASSPPAGNPFSYEQYF.

V gene TRBV7-9 combines with J gene TRBJ1-1; D may be TRBD1 (5 bases). The CDR3 consists of 16 residues. Per the germline V gene, CDR1 is SEHNR and CDR2 is FQNEAQ (reference sequence). Trimming pared 6 bases from V and 0 bases from J, leaving 17 bases between. CDR3 DNA: TGTGCCAGCAGGCCAAGGCAGGGCGACATGAACACTGAAGCTTTCTTT. It codes for CASRPRQGDMNTEAFF.

Remarks on this clone: Other DNA sequences in the same sample also yield this CDR3. The chain uses TRBV15 and TRBJ1-5; 7 bases align to TRBD1. The ends lost 0 bases at V and 3 bases at J; junction bases unmatched: 2. The CDR3 has 15 amino acids. Germline V CDR1 and CDR2: LNHNV, YYDKDF (reference sequence). This CDR3 is CATSRDRGINQPQHF. In DNA, the CDR3 is TGTGCCACCAGCAGAGACAGGGGGATCAATCAGCCCCAGCATTTT. Drawing the rest from reference TRBV15 and TRBJ1-5, the complete variable domain is DAMVIQNPRYQVTQFGKPVTLSCSQTLNHNVMYWYQQKSSQAPKLLFHYYDKDFNNEADTPDNFQSRRPNTSFCFLDIRSPGLGDTAMYLCATSRDRGINQPQHFGDGTRLSIL.

The chain couples TRBV27 to TRBJ2-3; 10 bases are a match to TRBD2. The germline gives CDR1 MNHEY, CDR2 SMNVEV (reference sequence). The CDR3 runs 16 residues. V trimming: 5 bases; J trimming: 4 bases; junction bases outside the gene matches: 9. As DNA, the CDR3 is TGTGCCAGCAGTCCCCTACACGGACTAGCGGCAGATACGCAGTATTTT. As protein: CASSPLHGLAADTQYF.

The chain couples TRBV4-3 to TRBJ2-1; 8 nucleotides match TRBD2. The CDR3 length is 18 residues. Germline-derived CDR1 and CDR2 are LGHNA and YSLEER. The V gene end was trimmed by 0 bases and the J gene end by 8 bases; junction bases not matched to a gene: 15. The DNA for the CDR3 is TGCGCCAGCAGCCAAGAACTTATAGGAGCGGGAGTTGCGGATGAGCAGTTCTTC. This translates into CASSQELIGAGVADEQFF.

The V gene is TRBV2, the J gene TRBJ1-5, with 7 bases matching TRBD1. CDR3 length: 15 amino acids. Trimming at V came to 8 bases and at J to 7 bases, leaving 14 bases not matched to a gene. Germline V gene lookup returns CDR1 SNHLY and CDR2 FYNNEI. This CDR3 is CASGDRQGVWQPQHF. CDR3 in DNA: TGTGCCAGCGGGGACCGACAGGGAGTGTGGCAGCCCCAGCATTTT.